Given below is one T cell receptor (beta chain) in context. The data belong to a study of control samples from healthy donors and cancer patients. Trimming removed 0 bases from V and 3 bases from J, with 8 bases in between. This CDR3 is 14 amino acids long. Germline CDR1 SGHTA, CDR2 FQGTGA. The data were produced by immunoSEQ multiplex PCR, yet TCRdb's version contains in-frame clones alone and is incomplete. The table shows about 35,000 clones, with approximately 86% occurring only once. Sequences were obtained from PBMCs. The source of this sequence is a woman between 40 and 50 years old with lung cancer. The genes are TRBV7-3 and TRBJ1-2; a possible D gene is TRBD1 (5 bases). As DNA, the CDR3 is TGTGCCAGCAGCTTAACGGGCAGGGACTATGGCTACACCTTC. Its protein is CASSLTGRDYGYTF.